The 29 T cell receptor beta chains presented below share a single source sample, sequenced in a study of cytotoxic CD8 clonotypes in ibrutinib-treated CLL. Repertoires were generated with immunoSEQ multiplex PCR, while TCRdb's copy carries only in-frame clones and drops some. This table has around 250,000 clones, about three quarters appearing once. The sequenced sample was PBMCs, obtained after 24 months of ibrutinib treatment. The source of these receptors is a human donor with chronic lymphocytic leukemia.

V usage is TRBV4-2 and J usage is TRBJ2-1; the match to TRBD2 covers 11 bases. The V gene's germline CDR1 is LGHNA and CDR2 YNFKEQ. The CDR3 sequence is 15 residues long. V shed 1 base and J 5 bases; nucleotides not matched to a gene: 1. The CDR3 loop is CASSQGSGRDNEQFF. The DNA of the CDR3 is TGTGCCAGCAGCCAAGGTAGCGGGAGGGACAATGAGCAGTTCTTC.

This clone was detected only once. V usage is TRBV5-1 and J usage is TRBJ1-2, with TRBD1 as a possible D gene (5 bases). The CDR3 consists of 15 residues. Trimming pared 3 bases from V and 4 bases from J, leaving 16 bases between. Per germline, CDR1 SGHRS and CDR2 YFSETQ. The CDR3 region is CASSSGLTEGYGYTF. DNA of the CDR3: TGCGCCAGCAGCTCGGGGTTGACAGAAGGCTATGGCTACACCTTC.

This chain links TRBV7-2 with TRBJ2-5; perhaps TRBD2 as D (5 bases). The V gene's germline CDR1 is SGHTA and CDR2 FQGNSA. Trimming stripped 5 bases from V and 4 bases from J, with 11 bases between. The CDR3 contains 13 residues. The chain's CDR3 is CASSEDFPETQYF. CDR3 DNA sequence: TGTGCCAGCAGCGAGGACTTCCCAGAGACCCAGTACTTC.

CDR3 protein: CASSLTSAGAGELFF. The DNA of the CDR3 is TGTGCCAGCAGCTTAACCTCTGCAGGGGCCGGGGAGCTGTTTTTT. J is TRBJ2-2 and V is TRBV7-3, with a weak D call TRBD1 (6 bases). This CDR3 has 15 residues. Germline CDR1 and CDR2: SGHTA and FQGTGA. The germline V and J ends were trimmed by 0 bases and 6 bases, with 11 bases remaining between them.

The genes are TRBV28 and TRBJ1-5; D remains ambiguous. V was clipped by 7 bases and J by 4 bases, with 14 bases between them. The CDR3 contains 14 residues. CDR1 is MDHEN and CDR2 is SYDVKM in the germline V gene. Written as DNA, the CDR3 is TGTGCCAGCACCTTAACAGCTAATAATCAGCCCCAGCATTTT. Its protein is CASTLTANNQPQHF.

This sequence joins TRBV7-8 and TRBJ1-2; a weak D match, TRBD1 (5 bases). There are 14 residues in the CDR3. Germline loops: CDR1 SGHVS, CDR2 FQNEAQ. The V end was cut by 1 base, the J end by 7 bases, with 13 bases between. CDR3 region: CASSLVAGNGGYTF. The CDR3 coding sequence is TGTGCCAGCAGCTTAGTGGCAGGGAACGGTGGCTACACCTTC.

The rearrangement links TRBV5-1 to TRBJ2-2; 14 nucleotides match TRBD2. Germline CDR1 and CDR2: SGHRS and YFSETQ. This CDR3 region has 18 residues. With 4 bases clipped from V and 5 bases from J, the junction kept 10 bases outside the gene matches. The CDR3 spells CASSPQGLAGVGTGELFF. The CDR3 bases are TGCGCCAGCAGCCCTCAGGGACTAGCGGGAGTAGGGACCGGGGAGCTGTTTTTT.

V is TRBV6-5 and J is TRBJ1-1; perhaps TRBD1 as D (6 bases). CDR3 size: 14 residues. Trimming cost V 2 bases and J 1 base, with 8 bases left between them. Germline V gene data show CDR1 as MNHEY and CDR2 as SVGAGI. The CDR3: CASSYQGTNTEAFF. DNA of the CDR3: TGTGCCAGCAGTTACCAGGGGACGAACACTGAAGCTTTCTTT.

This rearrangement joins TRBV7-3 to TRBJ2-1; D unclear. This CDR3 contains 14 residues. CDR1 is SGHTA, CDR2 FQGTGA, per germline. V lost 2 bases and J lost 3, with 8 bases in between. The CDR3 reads CASSLDPVYNEQFF. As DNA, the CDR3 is TGTGCCAGCAGCTTAGACCCCGTCTACAATGAGCAGTTCTTC.

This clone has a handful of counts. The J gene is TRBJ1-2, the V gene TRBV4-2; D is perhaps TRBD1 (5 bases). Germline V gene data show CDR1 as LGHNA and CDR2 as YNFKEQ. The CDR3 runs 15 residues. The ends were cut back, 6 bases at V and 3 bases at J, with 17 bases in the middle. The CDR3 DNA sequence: TGTGCCAGCAGTAGGGGTATCTTAGGAGACTATGGCTACACCTTC. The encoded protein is CASSRGILGDYGYTF.

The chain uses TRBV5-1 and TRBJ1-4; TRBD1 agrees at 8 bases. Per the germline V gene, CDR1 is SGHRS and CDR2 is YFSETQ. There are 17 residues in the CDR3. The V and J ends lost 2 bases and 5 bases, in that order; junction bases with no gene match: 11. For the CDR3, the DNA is TGCGCCAGCAGCTTAGGACAGGGCATTTATGGGAATGAAAAACTGTTTTTT. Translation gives CASSLGQGIYGNEKLFF.

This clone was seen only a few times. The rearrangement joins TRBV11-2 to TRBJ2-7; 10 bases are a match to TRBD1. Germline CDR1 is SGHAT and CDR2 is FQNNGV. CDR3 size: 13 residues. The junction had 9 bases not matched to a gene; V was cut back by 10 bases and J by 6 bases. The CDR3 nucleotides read TGTGCCATTTCGGGGGACAGGGGTGGCGAGCAGTACTTC. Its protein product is CAISGDRGGEQYF.

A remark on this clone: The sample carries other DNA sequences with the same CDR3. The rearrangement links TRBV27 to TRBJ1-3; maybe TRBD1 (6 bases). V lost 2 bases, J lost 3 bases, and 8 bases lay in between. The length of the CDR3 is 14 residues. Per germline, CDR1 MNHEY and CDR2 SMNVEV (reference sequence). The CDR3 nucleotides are TGTGCCAGCAGTTTAAGGGGGAGTGGAAACACCATATATTTT. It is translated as CASSLRGSGNTIYF.

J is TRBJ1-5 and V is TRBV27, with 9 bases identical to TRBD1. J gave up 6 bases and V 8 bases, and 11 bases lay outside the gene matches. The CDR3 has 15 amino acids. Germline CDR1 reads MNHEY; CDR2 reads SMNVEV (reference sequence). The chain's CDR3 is CASRPTGGGGQPQHF. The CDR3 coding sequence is TGTGCCAGCCGACCGACAGGGGGAGGAGGTCAGCCCCAGCATTTT.

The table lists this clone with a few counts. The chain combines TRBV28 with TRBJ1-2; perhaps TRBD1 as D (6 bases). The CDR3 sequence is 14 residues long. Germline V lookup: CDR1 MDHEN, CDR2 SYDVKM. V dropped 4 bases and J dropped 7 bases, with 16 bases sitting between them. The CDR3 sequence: CASSSDQGRVGYTF. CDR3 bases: TGTGCCAGCAGTTCGGACCAGGGGCGGGTTGGCTACACCTTC.

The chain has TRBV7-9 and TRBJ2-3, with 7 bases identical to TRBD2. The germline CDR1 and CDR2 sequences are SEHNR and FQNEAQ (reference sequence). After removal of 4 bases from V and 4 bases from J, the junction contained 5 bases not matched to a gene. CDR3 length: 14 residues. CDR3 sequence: CASSSERDSDTQYF. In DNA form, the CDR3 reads TGTGCCAGCAGCTCGGAGCGGGACTCAGATACGCAGTATTTT. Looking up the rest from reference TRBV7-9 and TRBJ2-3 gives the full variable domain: DTGVSQNPRHKITKRGQNVTFRCDPISEHNRLYWYRQTLGQGPEFLTYFQNEAQLEKSRLLSDRFSAERPKGSFSTLEIQRTEQGDSAMYLCASSSERDSDTQYFGPGTRLTVL.

In DNA form, the CDR3 reads TGTGCCAGCCTTGGGGTCCACGAGCAGTACTTC. Its protein is CASLGVHEQYF. This chain uses TRBV6-6 with TRBJ2-7, with D uncertain. Trimming stripped 8 bases from V and 5 bases from J, with 10 bases between. This CDR3 region has 11 residues. The germline V gene encodes CDR1 MNHNY and CDR2 SVGAGI (reference sequence).

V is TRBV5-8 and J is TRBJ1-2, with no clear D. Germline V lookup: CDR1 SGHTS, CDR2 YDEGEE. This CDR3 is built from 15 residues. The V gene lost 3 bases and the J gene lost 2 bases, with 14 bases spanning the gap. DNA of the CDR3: TGTGCCAGCAGCTCTCCGGCTTTAGGAAACTATGGCTACACCTTC. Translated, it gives CASSSPALGNYGYTF. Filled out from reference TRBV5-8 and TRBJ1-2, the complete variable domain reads EAGVTQSPTHLIKTRGQQATLRCSPISGHTSVYWYQQALGLGLQFLLWYDEGEERNRGNFPPRFSGRQFPNYSSELNVNALELEDSALYLCASSSPALGNYGYTFGSGTRLTVV.

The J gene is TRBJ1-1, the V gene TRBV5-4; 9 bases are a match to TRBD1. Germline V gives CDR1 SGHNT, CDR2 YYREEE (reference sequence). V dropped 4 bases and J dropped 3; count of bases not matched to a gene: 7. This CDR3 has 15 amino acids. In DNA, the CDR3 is TGTGCCAGCAGCAGTACCGGGACAGGGCACACTGAAGCTTTCTTT. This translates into CASSSTGTGHTEAFF.

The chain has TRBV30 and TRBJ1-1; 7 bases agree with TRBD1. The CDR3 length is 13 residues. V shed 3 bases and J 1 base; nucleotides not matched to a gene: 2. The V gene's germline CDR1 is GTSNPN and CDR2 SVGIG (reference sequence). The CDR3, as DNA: TGTGCCTGGAGCGGGACAGCGAACACTGAAGCTTTCTTT. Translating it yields CAWSGTANTEAFF. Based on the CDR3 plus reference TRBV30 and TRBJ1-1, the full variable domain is SQTIHQWPATLVQPVGSPLSLECTVEGTSNPNLYWYRQAAGRGLQLLFYSVGIGQISSEVPQNLSASRPQDRQFILSSKKLLLSDSGFYLCAWSGTANTEAFFGQGTRLTVV.

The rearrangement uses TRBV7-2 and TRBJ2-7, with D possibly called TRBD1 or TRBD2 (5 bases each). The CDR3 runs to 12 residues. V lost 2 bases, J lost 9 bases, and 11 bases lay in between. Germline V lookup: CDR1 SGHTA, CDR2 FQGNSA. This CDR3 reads CASSLSGAGQYF. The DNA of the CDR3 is TGTGCCAGCAGCTTAAGTGGGGCGGGGCAGTACTTC. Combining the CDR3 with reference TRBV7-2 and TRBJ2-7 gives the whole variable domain GAGVSQSPSNKVTEKGKDVELRCDPISGHTALYWYRQSLGQGLEFLIYFQGNSAPDKSGLPSDRFSAERTGGSVSTLTIQRTQQEDSAVYLCASSLSGAGQYFGPGTRLTVT.

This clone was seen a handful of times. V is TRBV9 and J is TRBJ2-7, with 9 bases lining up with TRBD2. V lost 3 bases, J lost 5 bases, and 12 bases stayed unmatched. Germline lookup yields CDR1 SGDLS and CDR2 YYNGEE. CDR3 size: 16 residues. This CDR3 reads CASSASKGLARNEQYF. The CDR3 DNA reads TGTGCCAGCAGCGCGTCCAAGGGACTAGCAAGGAACGAGCAGTACTTC.

CDR3 protein: CASSLASSGSFYNEQFF. The CDR3 DNA sequence: TGTGCCAGCAGCTTAGCGTCTAGCGGGAGTTTCTACAATGAGCAGTTCTTC. This rearrangement joins TRBV7-9 to TRBJ2-1, with 10 bases that match TRBD2. There are 17 residues in the CDR3. V lost 0 bases and J lost 3; bases outside the gene matches: 5. Per the germline V gene, CDR1 is SEHNR and CDR2 is FQNEAQ (reference sequence). Full variable domain (rest looked up from reference TRBV7-9 and TRBJ2-1): DTGVSQNPRHKITKRGQNVTFRCDPISEHNRLYWYRQTLGQGPEFLTYFQNEAQLEKSRLLSDRFSAERPKGSFSTLEIQRTEQGDSAMYLCASSLASSGSFYNEQFFGPGTRLTVL.

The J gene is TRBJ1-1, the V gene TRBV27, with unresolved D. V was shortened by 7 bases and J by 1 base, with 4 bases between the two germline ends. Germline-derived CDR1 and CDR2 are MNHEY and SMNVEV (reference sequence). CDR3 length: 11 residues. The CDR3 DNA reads TGTGCCAGCATTAAGAACACTGAAGCTTTCTTT. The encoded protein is CASIKNTEAFF.

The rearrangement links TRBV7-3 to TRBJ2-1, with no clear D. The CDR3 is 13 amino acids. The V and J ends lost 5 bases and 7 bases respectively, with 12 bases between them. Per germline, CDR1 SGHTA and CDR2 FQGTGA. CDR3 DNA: TGTGCCAGCAGCACCCGTTTGGAGAATGAGCAGTTCTTC. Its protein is CASSTRLENEQFF.

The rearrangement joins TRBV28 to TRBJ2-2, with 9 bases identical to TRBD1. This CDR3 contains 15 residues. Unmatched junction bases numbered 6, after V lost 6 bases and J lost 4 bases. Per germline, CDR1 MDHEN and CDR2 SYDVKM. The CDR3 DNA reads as TGTGCCAGCAGACCCGGGACAGGGTTCACCGGGGAGCTGTTTTTT. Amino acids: CASRPGTGFTGELFF.

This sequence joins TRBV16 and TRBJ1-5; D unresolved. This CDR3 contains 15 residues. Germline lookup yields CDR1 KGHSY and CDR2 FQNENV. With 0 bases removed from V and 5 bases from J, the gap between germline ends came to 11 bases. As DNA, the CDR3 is TGTGCCAGCAGCCAATCGATAAGCGGATATCAGCCCCAGCATTTT. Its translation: CASSQSISGYQPQHF.

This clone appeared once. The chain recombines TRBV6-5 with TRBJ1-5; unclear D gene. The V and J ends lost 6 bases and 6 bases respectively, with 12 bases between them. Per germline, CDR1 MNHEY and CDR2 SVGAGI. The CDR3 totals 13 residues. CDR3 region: CASSQGSGQPQHF. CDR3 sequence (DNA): TGTGCCAGCAGCCAAGGGTCGGGTCAGCCCCAGCATTTT.

CDR3 sequence (DNA): TGCGCCAGCAGCCAAAATAGGGAAGTCCAAGAGACCCAGTACTTC. Translation: CASSQNREVQETQYF. The J gene is TRBJ2-5, the V gene TRBV4-1, with no clear D. Germline V CDR1 and CDR2: MGHRA, YSYEKL. V was clipped by 2 bases and J by 1 base, with 11 bases between them. CDR3 length: 15 residues.